The 14 T cell receptor beta chains reported below all come from one sample, sequenced in a study of cytomegalovirus exposure and HLA in healthy donors. The PCR was carried out with 60 Vbeta primers and 13 Jbeta primers. Assay used: immunoSEQ multiplex PCR; TCRdb lists only in-frame clones, some missing. The table records 200,000 to 250,000 clones, about 83% of them present only once. The specimen was PBMCs. These receptors came from a girl under 18 in good health and CMV-seronegative.

This clone was counted only a few times. CDR3 in amino acids: CASSPRQGDGYTF. CDR3 sequence (DNA): TGCGCCAGCAGCCCCCGACAGGGGGATGGCTACACCTTC. The rearrangement links TRBV4-3 to TRBJ1-2; TRBD1 agrees at 9 bases. Germline V gene sequence: CDR1 LGHNA, CDR2 YSLEER. The CDR3 totals 13 residues. V gave up 4 bases and J gave up 6 bases; unmatched junction bases: 3.

This chain uses TRBV30 with TRBJ2-2; 9 bases map to TRBD1. The V gene's germline CDR1 is GTSNPN and CDR2 SVGIG (reference sequence). The J segment lost 5 bases and the V segment lost 5 bases, leaving 9 bases of the junction unmatched. CDR3 length: 15 amino acids. CDR3 protein: CAWDKDRGGTGELFF. CDR3 sequence (DNA): TGTGCCTGGGATAAGGACAGGGGAGGAACCGGGGAGCTGTTTTTT.

The chain is built from TRBV18 and TRBJ2-3; 7 nucleotides agree with TRBD2. With V trimmed by 2 bases and J by 1 base, 9 bases remained unmatched. Germline lookup yields CDR1 KGHSH and CDR2 LQKENI. There are 17 residues in the CDR3. The CDR3 DNA reads as TGTGCCAGCTCACCAGCGGGTAGGCTAGCGGGCACAGATACGCAGTATTTT. Residues: CASSPAGRLAGTDTQYF. Based on the CDR3 plus reference TRBV18 and TRBJ2-3, the full variable domain is NAGVMQNPRHLVRRRGQEARLRCSPMKGHSHVYWYRQLPEEGLKFMVYLQKENIIDESGMPKERFSAEFPKEGPSILRIQQVVRGDSAAYFCASSPAGRLAGTDTQYFGPGTRLTVL.

This sequence joins TRBV6-6 and TRBJ2-2; TRBD1 might be the D (5 bases). The CDR3 is made up of 14 amino acids. Deletions cut 7 bases from V and 5 bases from J, with 14 bases between. Germline-derived CDR1 and CDR2 are MNHNY and SVGAGI (reference sequence). The CDR3 DNA reads as TGTGCCAGCAACAAAGGGGTGGGGACCGGGGAGCTGTTTTTT. Translating it yields CASNKGVGTGELFF.

Worth noting for this clone: At one boundary the junction diverges from the germline segment, which might be a read error. The genes are TRBV7-2 and TRBJ2-5; TRBD1 agrees at 10 bases. The CDR3 runs 15 residues. Germline loops: CDR1 SGHTA, CDR2 FQGNSA. Written as DNA, the CDR3 is TGTGCCAGCAGCGCGCCCCCGGGACAGGGGTCTGTGTGTGACTTC. Amino acid sequence: CASSAPPGQGSVCDF.

The chain employs TRBV7-9 and TRBJ1-2; perhaps TRBD1 as D (5 bases). CDR1 is SEHNR, CDR2 FQNEAQ, per germline (reference sequence). V lost 1 base and J 0 bases, leaving 15 bases between the germline ends. The CDR3 runs to 17 residues. CDR3 sequence (DNA): TGTGCCAGCAGCTTAGACGGGGCATCGGGAGCTAACTATGGCTACACCTTC. Residues: CASSLDGASGANYGYTF.

J is TRBJ2-2 and V is TRBV28; D is unresolved. From germline, CDR1 is MDHEN and CDR2 SYDVKM. V gave up 7 bases and J gave up 8 bases, with 8 bases separating them. The CDR3 sequence is 11 residues long. As DNA, the CDR3 is TGTGCCAGCAAAGTACGGGGGGAGCTGTTTTTT. Translation: CASKVRGELFF.

The J gene is TRBJ2-3, the V gene TRBV28; 11 nucleotides line up with TRBD2. Unmatched junction bases numbered 6, after V lost 3 bases and J lost 1 base. Germline CDR1 is MDHEN and CDR2 is SYDVKM. The CDR3 is made up of 17 amino acids. The CDR3 DNA follows: TGTGCCAGCAGTTTTAGCGGGAGGGGGGTTGGCACAGATACGCAGTATTTT. Protein product: CASSFSGRGVGTDTQYF.

The CDR3 nucleotides read TGTGCCAGCAGGCGACAGGGACACTCTGGAAACACCATATATTTT. Its protein is CASRRQGHSGNTIYF. The V call is TRBV7-9, the J call TRBJ1-3; 7 nucleotides line up with TRBD1. The germline V gene has CDR1 SEHNR and CDR2 FQNEAQ (reference sequence). The length of the CDR3 is 15 residues. With V trimmed by 6 bases and J by 0 bases, 5 bases remained unmatched.

J is TRBJ1-5 and V is TRBV9, with a possible D match to TRBD1 (5 bases). The V gene's germline CDR1 is SGDLS and CDR2 YYNGEE. The CDR3 is 13 residues long. Trimming left V 4 bases short and J 7 bases short, with 12 bases between. For the CDR3, the DNA is TGTGCCAGCAGCCCGGGGGGGGGACAGCCCCAGCATTTT. Its translation: CASSPGGGQPQHF.

The rearrangement uses TRBV13 and TRBJ1-1; D remains ambiguous. Germline V CDR1 and CDR2: PRHDT, FYEKMQ (reference sequence). V was clipped by 5 bases and J by 0 bases, with 7 bases between them. The CDR3 totals 13 residues. CDR3 coding DNA: TGTGCCAGCAGCGCCGGGATGAACACTGAAGCTTTCTTT. It is translated as CASSAGMNTEAFF.

The chain employs TRBV5-1 and TRBJ1-5; D possibly corresponds to TRBD1 (5 bases). The CDR3 sequence is 15 residues long. Trimming shortened V by 0 bases and J by 0 bases, and 7 bases separated the two germline ends. Germline V gene sequence: CDR1 SGHRS, CDR2 YFSETQ. The CDR3 DNA reads TGCGCCAGCAGCTTGGGACAGTATAGCAATCAGCCCCAGCATTTT. Its protein product is CASSLGQYSNQPQHF.

V is TRBV5-4 and J is TRBJ2-2; TRBD1 might be the D (6 bases). The length of the CDR3 is 15 residues. Germline-derived CDR1 and CDR2 are SGHNT and YYREEE (reference sequence). Trimming took 4 bases from V and 2 from J, leaving 12 bases between them. The CDR3: CASSAMDSNTGELFF. CDR3 in DNA: TGTGCCAGCAGCGCCATGGACAGTAACACCGGGGAGCTGTTTTTT.

This clone was counted a single time. The chain has TRBV25-1 and TRBJ1-2, with D unresolved. V lost 8 bases and J lost 2, with 21 bases in between. The germline CDR1 and CDR2 sequences are MGHDK and SYGVNS. The CDR3 runs to 16 residues. The CDR3 loop is CASAGSRGTANYGYTF. The CDR3, as DNA: TGTGCCAGCGCGGGCAGCCGGGGTACAGCAAACTATGGCTACACCTTC.